This TCR beta chain was recorded in a study of neurological immune-mediated disorders. Concerning this clonotype: Its antigen is undetermined.

Study results and limitations: None of the CDR3 amino acid sequences in expanded clones turned up in more than one subject, which points to private repertoires in all groups. Healthy controls had more TCR clonal expansion than multiple sclerosis, which showed the least, whereas HTLV-1-associated myelopathy showed the most.

Time point reported: longitudinal time-point 3. The unsorted libraries had their origin in 2 million PBMCs stored at -80 C. TCRdb redid the calling of the 5' RACE reads with MiXCR, one entry per CDR3 protein. The table records roughly 45,000 distinct CDR3 sequences, approximately 13% of them present only once. Germline lookup yields CDR1 SSHAT and CDR2 FNYEAQ (reference sequence). The CDR3 consists of 14 residues. Trimming took off 2 bases at V and 5 bases at J, with 9 bases between the two ends. The chain links TRBV7-7 to TRBJ2-2, with TRBD1 as a possible D gene (6 bases). This clonotype was sampled from a man between 25 and 39 years old in good health. Sequenced: PBMCs. The CDR3 nucleotides are TGTGCCAGCAGCTTAAATACAGGGACCGGGGAGCTGTTTTTT. Translation gives CASSLNTGTGELFF.